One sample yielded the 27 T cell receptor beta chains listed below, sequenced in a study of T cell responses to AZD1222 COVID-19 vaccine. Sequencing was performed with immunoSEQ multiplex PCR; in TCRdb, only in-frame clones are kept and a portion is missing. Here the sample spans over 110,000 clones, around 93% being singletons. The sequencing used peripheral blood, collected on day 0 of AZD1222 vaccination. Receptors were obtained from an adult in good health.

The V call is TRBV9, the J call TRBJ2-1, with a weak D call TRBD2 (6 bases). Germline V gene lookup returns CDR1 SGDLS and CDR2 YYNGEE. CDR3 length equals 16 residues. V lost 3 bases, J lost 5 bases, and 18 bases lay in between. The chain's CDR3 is CASSGRDSPIHNEQFF. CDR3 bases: TGTGCCAGCAGCGGTCGGGACTCGCCCATCCACAATGAGCAGTTCTTC.

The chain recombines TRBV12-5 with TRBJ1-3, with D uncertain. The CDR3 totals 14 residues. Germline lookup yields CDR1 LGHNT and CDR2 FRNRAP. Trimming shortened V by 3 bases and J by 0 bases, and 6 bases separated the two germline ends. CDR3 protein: CASGLISSGNTIYF. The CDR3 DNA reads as TGTGCTAGTGGTTTAATAAGCTCTGGAAACACCATATATTTT.

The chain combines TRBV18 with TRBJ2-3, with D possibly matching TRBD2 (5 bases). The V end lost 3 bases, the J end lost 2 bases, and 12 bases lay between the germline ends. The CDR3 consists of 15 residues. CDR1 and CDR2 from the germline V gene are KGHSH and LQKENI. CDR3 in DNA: TGTGCCAGCTCACCTTCGGGAACCTTCACAGATACGCAGTATTTT. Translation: CASSPSGTFTDTQYF.

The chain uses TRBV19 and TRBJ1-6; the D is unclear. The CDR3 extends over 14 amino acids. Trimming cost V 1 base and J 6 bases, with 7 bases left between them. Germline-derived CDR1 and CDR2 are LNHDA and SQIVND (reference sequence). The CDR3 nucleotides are TGTGCCAGTAGTATAGGCATTATTAATTCACCCCTCCACTTT. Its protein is CASSIGIINSPLHF.

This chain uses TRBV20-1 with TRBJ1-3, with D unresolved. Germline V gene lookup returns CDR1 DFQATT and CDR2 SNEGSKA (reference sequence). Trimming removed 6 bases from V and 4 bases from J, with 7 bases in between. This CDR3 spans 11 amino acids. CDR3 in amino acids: CSADYGNTIYF. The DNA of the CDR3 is TGCAGTGCCGATTACGGAAACACCATATATTTT.

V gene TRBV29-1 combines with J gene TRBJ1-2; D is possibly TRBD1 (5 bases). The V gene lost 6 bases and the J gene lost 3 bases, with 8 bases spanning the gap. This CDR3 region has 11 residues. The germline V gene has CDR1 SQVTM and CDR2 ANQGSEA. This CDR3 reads CSVGGYYGYTF. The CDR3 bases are TGCAGCGTCGGGGGGTACTATGGCTACACCTTC.

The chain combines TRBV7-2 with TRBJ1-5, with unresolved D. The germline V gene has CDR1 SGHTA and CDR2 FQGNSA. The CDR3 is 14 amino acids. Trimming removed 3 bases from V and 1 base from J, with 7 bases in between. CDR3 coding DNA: TGTGCCAGCAGCTTCTCGGACAGCAATCAGCCCCAGCATTTT. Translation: CASSFSDSNQPQHF. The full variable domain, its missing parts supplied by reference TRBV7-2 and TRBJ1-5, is GAGVSQSPSNKVTEKGKDVELRCDPISGHTALYWYRQSLGQGLEFLIYFQGNSAPDKSGLPSDRFSAERTGGSVSTLTIQRTQQEDSAVYLCASSFSDSNQPQHFGDGTRLSIL.

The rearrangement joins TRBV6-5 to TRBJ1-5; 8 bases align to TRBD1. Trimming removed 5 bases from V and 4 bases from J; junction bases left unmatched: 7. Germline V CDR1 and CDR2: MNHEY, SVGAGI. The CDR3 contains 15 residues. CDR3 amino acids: CASSTGTGGNQPQHF. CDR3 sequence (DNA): TGTGCCAGCAGTACCGGGACAGGAGGGAATCAGCCCCAGCATTTT.

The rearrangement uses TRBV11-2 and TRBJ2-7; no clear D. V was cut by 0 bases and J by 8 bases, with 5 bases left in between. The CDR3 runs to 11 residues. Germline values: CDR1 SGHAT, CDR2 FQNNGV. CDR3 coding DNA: TGTGCCAGCAGCTTAGACGGACAGCAGTACTTC. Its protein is CASSLDGQQYF.

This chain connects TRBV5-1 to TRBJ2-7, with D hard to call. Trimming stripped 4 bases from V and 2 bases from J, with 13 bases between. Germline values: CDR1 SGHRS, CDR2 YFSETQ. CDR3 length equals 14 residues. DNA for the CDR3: TGCGCCAGCAGCAGTACTGGCGGCGCCTACGAGCAGTACTTC. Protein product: CASSSTGGAYEQYF.

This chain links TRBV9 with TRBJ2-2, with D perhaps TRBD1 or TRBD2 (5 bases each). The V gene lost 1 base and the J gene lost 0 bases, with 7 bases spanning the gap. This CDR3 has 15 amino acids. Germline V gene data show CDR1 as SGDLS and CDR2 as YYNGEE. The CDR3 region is CASSVWGSNTGELFF. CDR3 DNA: TGTGCCAGCAGCGTATGGGGGTCGAACACCGGGGAGCTGTTTTTT. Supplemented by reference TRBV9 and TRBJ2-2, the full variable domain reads DSGVTQTPKHLITATGQRVTLRCSPRSGDLSVYWYQQSLDQGLQFLIQYYNGEERAKGNILERFSAQQFPDLHSELNLSSLELGDSALYFCASSVWGSNTGELFFGEGSRLTVL.

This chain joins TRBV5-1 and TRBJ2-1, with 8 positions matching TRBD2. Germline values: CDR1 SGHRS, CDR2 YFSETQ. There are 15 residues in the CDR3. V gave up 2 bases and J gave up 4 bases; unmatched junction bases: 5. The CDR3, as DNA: TGCGCCAGCAGCTTCACTAGCGGACCGTACAATGAGCAGTTCTTC. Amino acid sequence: CASSFTSGPYNEQFF.

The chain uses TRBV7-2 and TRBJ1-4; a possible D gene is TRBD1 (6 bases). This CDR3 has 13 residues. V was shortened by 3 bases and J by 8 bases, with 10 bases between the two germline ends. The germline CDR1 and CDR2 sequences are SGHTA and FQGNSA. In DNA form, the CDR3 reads TGTGCCAGCAGCTTGGGACATACCGAAAAACTGTTTTTT. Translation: CASSLGHTEKLFF.

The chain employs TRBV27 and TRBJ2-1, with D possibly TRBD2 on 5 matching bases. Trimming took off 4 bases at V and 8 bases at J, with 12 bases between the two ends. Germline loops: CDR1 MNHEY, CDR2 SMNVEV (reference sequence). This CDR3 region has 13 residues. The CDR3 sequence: CASSSASFHEQFF. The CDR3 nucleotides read TGTGCCAGCAGTTCAGCTAGCTTTCATGAGCAGTTCTTC.

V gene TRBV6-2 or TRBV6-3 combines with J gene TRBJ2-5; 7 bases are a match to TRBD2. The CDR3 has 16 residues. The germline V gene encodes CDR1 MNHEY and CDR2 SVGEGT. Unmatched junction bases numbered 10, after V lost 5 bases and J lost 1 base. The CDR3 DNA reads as TGTGCCAGCAGTGTGATCTTAGCGGGTTTCCAAGAGACCCAGTACTTC. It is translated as CASSVILAGFQETQYF.

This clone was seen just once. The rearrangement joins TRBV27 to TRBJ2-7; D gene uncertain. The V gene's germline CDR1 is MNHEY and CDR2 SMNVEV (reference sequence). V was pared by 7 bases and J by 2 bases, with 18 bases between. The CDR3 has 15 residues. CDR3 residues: CASKPRYSQAYEQYF. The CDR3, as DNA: TGTGCCAGCAAGCCCAGGTATAGCCAAGCCTACGAGCAGTACTTC.

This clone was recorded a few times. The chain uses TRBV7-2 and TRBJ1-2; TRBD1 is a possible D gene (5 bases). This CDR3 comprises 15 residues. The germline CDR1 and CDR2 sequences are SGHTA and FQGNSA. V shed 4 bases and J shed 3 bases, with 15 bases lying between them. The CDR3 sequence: CASSSGGMGDYGYTF. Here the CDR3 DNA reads TGTGCCAGCAGCTCGGGGGGGATGGGGGACTATGGCTACACCTTC.

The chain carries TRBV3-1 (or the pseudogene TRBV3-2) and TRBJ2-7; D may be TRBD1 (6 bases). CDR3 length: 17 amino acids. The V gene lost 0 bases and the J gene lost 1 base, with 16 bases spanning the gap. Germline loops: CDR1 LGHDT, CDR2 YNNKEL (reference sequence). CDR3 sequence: CASSQDTLGGLSYEQYF. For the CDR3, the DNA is TGTGCCAGCAGCCAAGACACCTTAGGGGGTCTATCCTACGAGCAGTACTTC.

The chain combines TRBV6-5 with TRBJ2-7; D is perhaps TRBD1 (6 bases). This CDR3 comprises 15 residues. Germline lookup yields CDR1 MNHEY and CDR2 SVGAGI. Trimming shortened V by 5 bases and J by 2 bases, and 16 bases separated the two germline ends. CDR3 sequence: CASSMGINRAYEQYF. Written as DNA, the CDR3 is TGTGCCAGCAGTATGGGAATAAACAGGGCCTACGAGCAGTACTTC.

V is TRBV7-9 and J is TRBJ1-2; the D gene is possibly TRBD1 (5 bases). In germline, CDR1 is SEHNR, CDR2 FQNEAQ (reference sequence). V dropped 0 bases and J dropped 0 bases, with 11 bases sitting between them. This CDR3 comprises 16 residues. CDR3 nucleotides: TGTGCCAGCAGCTTAGCCCTACAGGTAGCTAACTATGGCTACACCTTC. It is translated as CASSLALQVANYGYTF.

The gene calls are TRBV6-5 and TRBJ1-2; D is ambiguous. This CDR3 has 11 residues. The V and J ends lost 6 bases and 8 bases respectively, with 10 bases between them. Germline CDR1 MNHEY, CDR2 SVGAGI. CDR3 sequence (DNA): TGTGCCAGCAGAACCGCGGGCGGCTACACCTTC. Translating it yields CASRTAGGYTF.

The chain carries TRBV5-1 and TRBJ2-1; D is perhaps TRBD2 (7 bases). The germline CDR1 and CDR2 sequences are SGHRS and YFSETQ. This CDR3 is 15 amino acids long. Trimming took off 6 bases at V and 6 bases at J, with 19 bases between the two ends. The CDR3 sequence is CASTLGGGAPNEQFF. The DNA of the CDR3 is TGCGCCAGCACCCTCGGTGGGGGGGCCCCCAATGAGCAGTTCTTC. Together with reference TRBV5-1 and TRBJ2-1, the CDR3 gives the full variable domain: KAGVTQTPRYLIKTRGQQVTLSCSPISGHRSVSWYQQTPGQGLQFLFEYFSETQRNKGNFPGRFSGRQFSNSRSEMNVSTLELGDSALYLCASTLGGGAPNEQFFGPGTRLTVL.

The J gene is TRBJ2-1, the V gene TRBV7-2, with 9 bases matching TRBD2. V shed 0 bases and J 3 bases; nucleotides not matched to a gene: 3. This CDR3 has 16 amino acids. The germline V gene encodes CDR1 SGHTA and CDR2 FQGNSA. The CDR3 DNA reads TGTGCCAGCAGCTTAGCCGGAGCGGGAGGCTACAATGAGCAGTTCTTC. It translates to CASSLAGAGGYNEQFF.

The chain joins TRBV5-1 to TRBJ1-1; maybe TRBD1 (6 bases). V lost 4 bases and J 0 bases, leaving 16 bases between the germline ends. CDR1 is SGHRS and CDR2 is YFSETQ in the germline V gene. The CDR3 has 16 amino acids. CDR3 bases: TGCGCCAGCAGCGAAAACCACAGGGCCCTGAACACTGAAGCTTTCTTT. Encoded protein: CASSENHRALNTEAFF.

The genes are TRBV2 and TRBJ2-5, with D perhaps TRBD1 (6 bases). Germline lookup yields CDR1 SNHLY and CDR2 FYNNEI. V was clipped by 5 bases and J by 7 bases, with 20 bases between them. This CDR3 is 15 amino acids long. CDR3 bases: TGTGCCAGCAGTCCCGGGACAACGTGGCTTGTGACCCAGTACTTC. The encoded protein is CASSPGTTWLVTQYF. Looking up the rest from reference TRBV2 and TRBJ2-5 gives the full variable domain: EPEVTQTPSHQVTQMGQEVILRCVPISNHLYFYWYRQILGQKVEFLVSFYNNEISEKSEIFDDQFSVERPDGSNFTLKIRSTKLEDSAMYFCASSPGTTWLVTQYFGPGTRLLVL.

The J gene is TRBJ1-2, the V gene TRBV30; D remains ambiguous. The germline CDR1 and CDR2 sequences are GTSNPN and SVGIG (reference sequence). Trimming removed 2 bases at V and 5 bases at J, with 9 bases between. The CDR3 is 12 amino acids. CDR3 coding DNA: TGTGCCTGGAGTCGGGCCCTTTATGGCTACACCTTC. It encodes CAWSRALYGYTF.

The CDR3 loop is CASSTSGTDTQYF. CDR3 sequence (DNA): TGTGCCAGCAGTACTAGCGGCACAGATACGCAGTATTTT. This chain joins TRBV2 and TRBJ2-3; 7 bases line up with TRBD2. The CDR3 has 13 amino acids. Germline V CDR1 and CDR2: SNHLY, FYNNEI. Losses at the gene ends were 5 bases for V and 1 base for J; bases not matched to a gene: 0.